This T cell receptor beta chain was retrieved from a study of blood T cells in healthy people across ages. A second 7 to 11 cycle PCR used barcoded and J-beta primers. TCRdb used MiXCR to reprocess the 5' RACE reads, holding one entry per CDR3 protein. The table includes under 1,100,000 distinct CDR3 sequences, about 23% detected once. Trimming removed 2 bases from V and 8 bases from J, with 13 bases in between. Germline-derived CDR1 and CDR2 are SGHRS and YFSETQ. The CDR3 runs 13 residues. This sample also belongs to another study, concerning T cells of mothers and their children.

The sequence was obtained from a girl aged 2-10 years in good health. Sequenced input: blood. The gene calls are TRBV5-1 and TRBJ1-2; perhaps TRBD1 as D (5 bases). The DNA for the CDR3 is TGCGCCAGCAGCTTCCCAGGGTTGCAGGGCTACACCTTC. Protein: CASSFPGLQGYTF.